Each of the 23 T cell receptor beta chains below was sequenced from the same sample in a study of Graves' ophthalmopathy and Graves' hyperthyroidism. Transcripts of RNA were the source for amplifying TCR beta CDR3 regions. HTBI primers served in a first-round RT-PCR, which a second-round multiplex PCR followed. TCRdb reprocessed the multiplex PCR reads via MiXCR and lists one record per CDR3 protein. The table records around 1.1 million distinct CDR3 sequences, 36% of them present only once. The sample taken for sequencing was peripheral blood or thyroid tissue (not recorded which). The source of these receptors is an adult man with Graves' hyperthyroidism.

The chain carries TRBV20-1 and TRBJ2-7; TRBD1 matches 9 bases. The CDR3 loop spans 14 amino acids. Germline assignment: CDR1 DFQATT and CDR2 SNEGSKA (reference sequence). Trimming took 2 bases from V and 4 from J; bases not matched to a gene: 6. The CDR3 DNA sequence: TGCAGTGCTAGAACAGGGGGCGCGACGTACGAGCAGTACTTC. It translates to CSARTGGATYEQYF.

This clonotype was seen more than once but under ten times. The chain has TRBV27 and TRBJ1-6; tentative D call: TRBD1 (5 bases). CDR1 MNHEY and CDR2 SMNVEV come from the germline V gene (reference sequence). CDR3 length: 16 residues. V was trimmed by 5 bases and J by 6 bases, leaving 17 bases between them. This chain's CDR3 is CASSGRQIFSNSPLHF. CDR3 nucleotide sequence: TGTGCCAGCAGTGGGAGACAGATTTTTAGTAATTCACCCCTCCACTTT.

This clonotype occurred a few times. The rearrangement links TRBV4-1 to TRBJ2-7; 11 nucleotides line up with TRBD1. Germline CDR1 MGHRA, CDR2 YSYEKL. V lost 3 bases to trimming and J lost 3 bases; unmatched junction nucleotides: 7. The CDR3 is 16 amino acids. The CDR3 reads CASSQAAGTGGYEQYF. The CDR3 region has the DNA TGCGCCAGCAGCCAGGCCGCCGGGACAGGGGGCTACGAGCAGTACTTC.

The J gene is TRBJ2-5, the V gene TRBV9; no clear D. Germline CDR1 and CDR2: SGDLS and YYNGEE. V gave up 4 bases and J gave up 2 bases, with 21 bases separating them. The CDR3 spans 17 residues. CDR3 DNA: TGTGCCAGCAGCCTCGGGTTACGGAGTAGAACTCAAGAGACCCAGTACTTC. Translated, it gives CASSLGLRSRTQETQYF.

This clonotype was observed a single time. The rearrangement links TRBV6-5 to TRBJ1-5, with 9 bases fitting TRBD1. The CDR3 runs to 13 residues. Germline CDR1 is MNHEY and CDR2 is SVGAGI. V lost 3 bases to trimming and J lost 9 bases; unmatched junction nucleotides: 3. CDR3 protein: CASSYTGGRPQHF. The CDR3 nucleotides read TGTGCCAGCAGTTATACAGGGGGCCGGCCCCAGCATTTT.

Ten or more counts support this clonotype. CDR3 bases: TGTGCCACCAGCGGTGGAAGGTTAGAGACCCAGTACTTC. The encoded protein is CATSGGRLETQYF. V usage is TRBV15 and J usage is TRBJ2-5; the D is unclear. The germline gives CDR1 LNHNV, CDR2 YYDKDF (reference sequence). Deletions cut 5 bases from V and 4 bases from J, with 11 bases between. The length of the CDR3 is 13 residues.

This clonotype was seen at least ten times. J is TRBJ1-2 and V is TRBV6-2 or TRBV6-3, with TRBD1 matching 8 bases. Germline values: CDR1 MNHEY, CDR2 SVGEGT. This CDR3 region has 13 residues. V gave up 8 bases and J gave up 2 bases; unmatched junction bases: 4. The CDR3 DNA follows: TGTGCCAGCGCTCGGACAGGGAACTATGGCTACACCTTC. It specifies CASARTGNYGYTF.

This clonotype is a singleton in its sample. This chain uses TRBV5-1 with TRBJ2-2; 11 positions agree with TRBD2. The CDR3 is 16 amino acids. Germline trimming cut 3 bases from V and 3 bases from J; bases unmatched to any gene: 4. Germline V gene sequence: CDR1 SGHRS, CDR2 YFSETQ. The CDR3 reads CASSYGTSGHTGELFF. In DNA, the CDR3 is TGCGCCAGCAGCTACGGGACTAGCGGACACACCGGGGAGCTGTTTTTT.

Comments on this clonotype: A much larger clone differs from this one at a single base, so this may be a read error. This sequence joins TRBV2 and TRBJ1-5; TRBD1 matches 7 bases. Germline assignment: CDR1 SNHLY and CDR2 FYNNEI. The CDR3 is 15 residues long. The J segment lost 7 bases and the V segment lost 6 bases, leaving 12 bases of the junction unmatched. DNA for the CDR3: TGTGCCAGCAGCGGACGCCGTCTCAGGGGGCAGCCCCAGCATTTT. It encodes CASSGRRLRGQPQHF.

This clonotype was seen repeatedly, ten times or more. The chain has TRBV7-2 and TRBJ1-1; D unresolved. CDR1 and CDR2 (germline): SGHTA, FQGNSA. This CDR3 is built from 15 residues. V lost 3 bases and J lost 1, with 12 bases in between. CDR3 amino acids: CASSFREGPNTEAFF. CDR3 sequence (DNA): TGTGCCAGCAGCTTTCGGGAGGGTCCGAACACTGAAGCTTTCTTT.

CDR3 DNA: TGTGCCAGCAGTCCAGCACCCTTTAAAAGCAATCAGCCCCAGCATTTT. It specifies CASSPAPFKSNQPQHF. The V call is TRBV6-5, the J call TRBJ1-5; no definite D call. The CDR3 has 16 residues. In germline, CDR1 is MNHEY, CDR2 SVGAGI. Deletions cut 5 bases from V and 1 base from J, with 15 bases between.

This chain links TRBV28 with TRBJ2-7; possibly TRBD1 for D (5 bases). Trimming removed 9 bases at V and 2 bases at J, with 17 bases between. Germline V CDR1 and CDR2: MDHEN, SYDVKM. The CDR3 contains 14 residues. DNA for the CDR3: TGTGCCAGTCGTTTGGTACAGGCAACCTACGAGCAGTACTTC. Encoded protein: CASRLVQATYEQYF.

The count of this clonotype is one. V usage is TRBV28 and J usage is TRBJ1-5, with 10 bases identical to TRBD1. V dropped 3 bases and J dropped 5; count of bases not matched to a gene: 4. CDR1 MDHEN and CDR2 SYDVKM come from the germline V gene. CDR3 length: 15 amino acids. The CDR3 DNA reads TGTGCCAGCAGTTTCCTTGGACAGGGGGATCAGCCCCAGCATTTT. Amino acid sequence: CASSFLGQGDQPQHF.

The chain has TRBV28 and TRBJ2-2; D is perhaps TRBD2 (7 bases). The CDR3 is 13 amino acids. CDR1 is MDHEN and CDR2 is SYDVKM in the germline V gene. With 7 bases removed from V and 5 bases from J, the gap between germline ends came to 11 bases. The CDR3 DNA sequence: TGTGCCAGCATTAAGGGGGGGACCGGGGAGCTGTTTTTT. Translation: CASIKGGTGELFF.

For this clonotype: One base away lies a much larger clone, so this may be a sequencing read error. The chain combines TRBV2 with TRBJ1-4; D gene uncertain. V was cut by 6 bases and J by 1 base, with 9 bases left in between. This CDR3 is built from 14 residues. Germline lookup yields CDR1 SNHLY and CDR2 FYNNEI. Written as DNA, the CDR3 is TGTGCCAGCAGGAGGCCATTAACTAATGAAAAACTGTTTTTT. This codes for CASRRPLTNEKLFF.

This clonotype was picked up a small number of times. This may be a read error: a much more frequent sequence differs by one nucleotide. As the CDR3 is not closed by the conserved phenylalanine or tryptophan, this likely results from a read error. The chain has TRBV7-7 and TRBJ2-7; 9 nucleotides line up with TRBD2. V trimming: 5 bases; J trimming: 5 bases; junction bases outside the gene matches: 10. CDR3 length: 15 residues. Per the germline V gene, CDR1 is SSHAT and CDR2 is FNYEAQ (reference sequence). The CDR3 protein is CASSPGGTSIHEQYL. The CDR3 DNA reads as TGTGCCAGCAGCCCCGGAGGGACTAGCATCCACGAGCAGTACCTC.

This clonotype was seen many times. The chain carries TRBV9 and TRBJ2-2; D may be TRBD1 (6 bases). Trimming cost V 8 bases and J 6 bases, with 23 bases left between them. From germline, CDR1 is SGDLS and CDR2 YYNGEE. CDR3 length equals 16 residues. The DNA for the CDR3 is TGTGCCAGTCGACAAACGACAGGCGTTGGTTCCGGGGAGCTGTTTTTT. Protein sequence: CASRQTTGVGSGELFF.

In this sample, this clonotype turned up a few times. V and J are TRBV7-3 and TRBJ1-1, with D possibly being TRBD1 (6 bases). Germline V CDR1 and CDR2: SGHTA, FQGTGA. V was trimmed by 9 bases and J by 3 bases, leaving 14 bases between them. The CDR3 is made up of 13 amino acids. CDR3 sequence (DNA): TGTGCCAGTGGTATGGGGGCCCACACTGAAGCTTTCTTT. It specifies CASGMGAHTEAFF.

This clonotype was observed at least ten times. The chain combines TRBV20-1 with TRBJ1-2; D may be TRBD1 (5 bases). This CDR3 spans 13 amino acids. CDR1 DFQATT and CDR2 SNEGSKA come from the germline V gene (reference sequence). V shed 4 bases and J shed 5 bases, with 14 bases lying between them. The CDR3 DNA sequence: TGCAGTGCTACGTCGGGACCAGTATATGGCTACACCTTC. Its protein is CSATSGPVYGYTF.

The chain carries TRBV6-6 and TRBJ1-4; no reliable D call. The germline CDR1 and CDR2 sequences are MNHNY and SVGAGI (reference sequence). V was clipped by 3 bases and J by 8 bases, with 7 bases between them. The CDR3 is made up of 12 amino acids. The CDR3 nucleotides read TGTGCCAGCAGTTATATCCAGGAAAAACTGTTTTTT. Protein: CASSYIQEKLFF.

This CDR3 reads CAIRRFTSTDTQYF. The CDR3 DNA reads TGTGCCATCAGACGATTCACGAGCACAGATACGCAGTATTTT. V is TRBV10-3 and J is TRBJ2-3; D gene ambiguous. The CDR3 runs to 14 residues. Trimming took 6 bases from V and 0 from J, leaving 10 bases between them. Per the germline V gene, CDR1 is ENHRY and CDR2 is SYGVKD.

Worth noting for this clonotype: A much larger clone lies one base from this, so it may be a read error. This chain joins TRBV2 and TRBJ1-5; weak D call: TRBD1 (5 bases). The germline gives CDR1 SNHLY, CDR2 FYNNEI. The length of the CDR3 is 17 residues. The V and J ends lost 4 bases and 6 bases respectively, with 22 bases between them. CDR3 DNA sequence: TGTGCCAGCAGTGGAGCCGAGGACATGGCCCCCGGTCAGCCCCAGCATTTT. Its translation is CASSGAEDMAPGQPQHF.

The chain uses TRBV19 and TRBJ1-1, with a tentative D call TRBD1 (6 bases). Germline V lookup: CDR1 LNHDA, CDR2 SQIVND (reference sequence). The length of the CDR3 is 14 residues. V was trimmed by 5 bases and J by 11 bases, leaving 21 bases between them. CDR3 bases: TGTGCCAGTAGTCCGGGACACGGCCGAGAGAGGGCTTTCTTT. Its protein is CASSPGHGRERAFF.